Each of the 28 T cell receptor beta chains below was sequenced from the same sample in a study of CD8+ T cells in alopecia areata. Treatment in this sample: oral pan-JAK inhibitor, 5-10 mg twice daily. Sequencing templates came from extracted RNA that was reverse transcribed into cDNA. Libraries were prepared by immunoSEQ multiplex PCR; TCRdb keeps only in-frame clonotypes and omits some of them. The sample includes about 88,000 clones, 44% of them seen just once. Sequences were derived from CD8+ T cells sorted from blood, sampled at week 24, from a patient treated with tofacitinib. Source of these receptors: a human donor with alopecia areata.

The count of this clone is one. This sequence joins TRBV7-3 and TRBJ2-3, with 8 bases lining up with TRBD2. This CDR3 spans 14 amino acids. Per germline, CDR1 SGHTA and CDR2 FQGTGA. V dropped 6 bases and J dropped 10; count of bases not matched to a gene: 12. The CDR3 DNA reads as TGTGCCAGCAGTCTCGGGGGGGGCCCCCTCCCGCAGTATTTT. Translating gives CASSLGGGPLPQYF.

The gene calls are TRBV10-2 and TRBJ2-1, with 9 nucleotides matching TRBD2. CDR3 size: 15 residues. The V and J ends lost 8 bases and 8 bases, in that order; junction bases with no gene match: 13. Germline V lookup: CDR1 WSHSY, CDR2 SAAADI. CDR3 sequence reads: CASDLGAGGSDEQFF. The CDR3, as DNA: TGCGCCAGCGACCTTGGAGCGGGAGGCTCGGATGAGCAGTTCTTC.

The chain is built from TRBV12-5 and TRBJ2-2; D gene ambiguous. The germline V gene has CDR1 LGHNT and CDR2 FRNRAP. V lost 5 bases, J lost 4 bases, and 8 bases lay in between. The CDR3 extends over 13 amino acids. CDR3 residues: CASGEEVTGELFF. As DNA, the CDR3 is TGTGCTAGTGGTGAGGAAGTCACCGGGGAGCTGTTTTTT.

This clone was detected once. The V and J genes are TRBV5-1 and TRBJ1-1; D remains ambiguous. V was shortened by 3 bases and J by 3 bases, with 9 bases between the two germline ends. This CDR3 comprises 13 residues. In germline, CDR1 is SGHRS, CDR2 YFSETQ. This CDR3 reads CASSYLGYTEAFF. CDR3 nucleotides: TGCGCCAGCAGCTACTTAGGGTACACTGAAGCTTTCTTT.

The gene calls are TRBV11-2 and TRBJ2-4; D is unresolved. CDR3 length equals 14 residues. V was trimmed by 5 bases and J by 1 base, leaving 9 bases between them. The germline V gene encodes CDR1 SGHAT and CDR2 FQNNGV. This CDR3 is CASSQPGAKNIQYF. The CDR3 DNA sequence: TGTGCCAGCAGCCAACCCGGCGCCAAAAACATTCAGTACTTC.

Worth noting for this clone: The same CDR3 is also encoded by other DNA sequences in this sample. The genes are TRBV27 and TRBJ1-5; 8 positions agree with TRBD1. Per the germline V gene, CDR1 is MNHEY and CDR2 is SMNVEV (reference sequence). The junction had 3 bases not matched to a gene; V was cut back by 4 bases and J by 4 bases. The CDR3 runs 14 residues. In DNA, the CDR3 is TGTGCCAGCAGTTACAGGGGGGGAAATCAGCCCCAGCATTTT. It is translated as CASSYRGGNQPQHF.

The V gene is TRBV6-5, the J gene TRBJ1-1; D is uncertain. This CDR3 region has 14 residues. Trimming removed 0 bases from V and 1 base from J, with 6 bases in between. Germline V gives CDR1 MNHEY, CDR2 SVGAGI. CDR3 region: CASSYSKGNTEAFF. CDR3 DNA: TGTGCCAGCAGTTACTCGAAAGGGAACACTGAAGCTTTCTTT.

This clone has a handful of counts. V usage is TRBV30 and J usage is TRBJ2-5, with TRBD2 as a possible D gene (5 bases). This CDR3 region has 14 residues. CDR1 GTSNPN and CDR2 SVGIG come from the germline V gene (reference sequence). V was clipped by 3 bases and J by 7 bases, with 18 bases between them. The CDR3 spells CAWSAASGGWTQYF. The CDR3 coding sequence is TGTGCCTGGAGCGCGGCCAGCGGTGGCTGGACCCAGTACTTC.

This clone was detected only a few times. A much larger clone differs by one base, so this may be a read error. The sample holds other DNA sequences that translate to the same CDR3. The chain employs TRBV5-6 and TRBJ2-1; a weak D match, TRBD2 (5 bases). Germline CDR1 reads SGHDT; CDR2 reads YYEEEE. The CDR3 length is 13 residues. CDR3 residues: CASSQEGSNEQFF. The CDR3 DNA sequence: TGCGCCAGCAGCCAAGAGGGTTCCAATGAGCAGTTCTTC.

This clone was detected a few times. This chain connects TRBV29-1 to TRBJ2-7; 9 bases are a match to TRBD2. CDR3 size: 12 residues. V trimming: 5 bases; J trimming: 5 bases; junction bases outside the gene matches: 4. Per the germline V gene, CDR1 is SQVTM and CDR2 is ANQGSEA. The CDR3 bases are TGCAGCGTTCGTAGCGGGAGTCACGAGCAGTACTTC. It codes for CSVRSGSHEQYF.

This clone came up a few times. Here the CDR3 reads CASSYRGLAGGGEQFF. The CDR3, as DNA: TGTGCCAGCAGTTACAGAGGCCTAGCGGGAGGAGGGGAGCAGTTCTTC. The rearrangement links TRBV6-6 to TRBJ2-1; 11 bases line up with TRBD2. Germline V gives CDR1 MNHNY, CDR2 SVGAGI (reference sequence). V shed 2 bases and J 10 bases; nucleotides not matched to a gene: 10. CDR3 size: 16 residues.

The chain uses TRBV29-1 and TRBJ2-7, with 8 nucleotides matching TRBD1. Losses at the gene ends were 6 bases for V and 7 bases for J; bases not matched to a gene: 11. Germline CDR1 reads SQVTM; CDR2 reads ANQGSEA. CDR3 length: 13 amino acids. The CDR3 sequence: CSVWGQGAREQYF. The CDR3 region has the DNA TGCAGCGTCTGGGGTCAGGGGGCGCGTGAGCAGTACTTC.

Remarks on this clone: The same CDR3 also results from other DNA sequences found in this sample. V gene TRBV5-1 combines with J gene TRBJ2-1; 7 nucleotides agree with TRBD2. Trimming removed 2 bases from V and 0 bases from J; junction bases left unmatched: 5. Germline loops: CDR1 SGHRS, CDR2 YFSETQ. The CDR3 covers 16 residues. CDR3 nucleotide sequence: TGCGCCAGCAGCTTACCGACGGGGGGCTCCTACAATGAGCAGTTCTTC. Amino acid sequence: CASSLPTGGSYNEQFF.

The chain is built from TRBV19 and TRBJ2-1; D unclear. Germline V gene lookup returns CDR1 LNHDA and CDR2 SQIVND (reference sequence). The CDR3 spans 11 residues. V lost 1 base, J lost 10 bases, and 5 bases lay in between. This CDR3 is CASSIAGEQFF. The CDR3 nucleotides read TGTGCCAGTAGTATAGCGGGCGAGCAGTTCTTC.

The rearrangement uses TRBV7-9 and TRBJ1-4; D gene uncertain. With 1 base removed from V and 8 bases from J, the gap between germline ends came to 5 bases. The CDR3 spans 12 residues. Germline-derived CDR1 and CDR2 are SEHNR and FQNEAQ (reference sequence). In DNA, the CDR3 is TGTGCCAGCAGCTTAGAATACGAAAAACTGTTTTTT. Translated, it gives CASSLEYEKLFF.

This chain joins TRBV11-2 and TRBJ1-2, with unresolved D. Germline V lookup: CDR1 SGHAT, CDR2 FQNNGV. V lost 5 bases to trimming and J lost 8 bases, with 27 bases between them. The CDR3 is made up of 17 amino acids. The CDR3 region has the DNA TGTGCCAGCAGCACCGGAGTTTTGGCAGGTCCGAGGGAAGGCTACACCTTC. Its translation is CASSTGVLAGPREGYTF.

CDR3 protein: CAWSLGQGPYEQYF. The DNA of the CDR3 is TGTGCCTGGAGCCTCGGACAGGGGCCCTACGAGCAGTACTTC. This chain joins TRBV30 and TRBJ2-7; 9 bases match TRBD1. Per the germline V gene, CDR1 is GTSNPN and CDR2 is SVGIG (reference sequence). This CDR3 is 14 amino acids long. Unmatched junction bases numbered 5, after V lost 3 bases and J lost 2 bases.

CDR3 nucleotides: TGCGCCAGCAGCCAAGGGGAGCGGGACCCGGGGACAGATACGCAGTATTTT. This gives the protein CASSQGERDPGTDTQYF. The chain recombines TRBV4-3 with TRBJ2-3; 7 bases are a match to TRBD2. J lost 3 bases, V lost 1 base, and 10 bases had no gene match. Germline V gene lookup returns CDR1 LGHNA and CDR2 YSLEER. The CDR3 has 17 amino acids.

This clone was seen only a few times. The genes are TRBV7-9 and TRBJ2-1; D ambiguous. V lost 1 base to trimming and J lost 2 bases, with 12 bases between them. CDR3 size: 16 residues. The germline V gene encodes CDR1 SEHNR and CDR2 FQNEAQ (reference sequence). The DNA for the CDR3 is TGTGCCAGCAGCTTAGTCCCAGGACCAGCCTACAATGAGCAGTTCTTC. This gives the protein CASSLVPGPAYNEQFF.

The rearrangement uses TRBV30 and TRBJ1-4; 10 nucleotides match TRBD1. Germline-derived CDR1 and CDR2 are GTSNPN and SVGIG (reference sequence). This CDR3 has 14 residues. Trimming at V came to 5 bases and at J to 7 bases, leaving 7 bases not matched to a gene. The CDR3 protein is CAWERTGGSEKLFF. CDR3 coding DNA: TGTGCCTGGGAGAGGACAGGGGGAAGTGAAAAACTGTTTTTT.

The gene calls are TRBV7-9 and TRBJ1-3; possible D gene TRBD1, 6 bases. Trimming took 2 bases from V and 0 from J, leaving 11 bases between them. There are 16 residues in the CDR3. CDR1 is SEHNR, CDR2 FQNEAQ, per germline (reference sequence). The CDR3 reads CASSLPGASSGNTIYF. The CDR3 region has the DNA TGTGCCAGCAGCTTACCAGGGGCAAGCTCTGGAAACACCATATATTTT. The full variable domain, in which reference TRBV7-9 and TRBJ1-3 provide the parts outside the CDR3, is DTGVSQNPRHKITKRGQNVTFRCDPISEHNRLYWYRQTLGQGPEFLTYFQNEAQLEKSRLLSDRFSAERPKGSFSTLEIQRTEQGDSAMYLCASSLPGASSGNTIYFGEGSWLTVV.

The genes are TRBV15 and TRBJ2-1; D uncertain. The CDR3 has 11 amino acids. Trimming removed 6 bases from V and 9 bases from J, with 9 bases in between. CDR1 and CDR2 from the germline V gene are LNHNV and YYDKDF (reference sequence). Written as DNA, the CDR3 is TGTGCCACCAGTCCAGACATTGAGCAGTTCTTC. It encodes CATSPDIEQFF. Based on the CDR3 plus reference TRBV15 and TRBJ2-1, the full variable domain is DAMVIQNPRYQVTQFGKPVTLSCSQTLNHNVMYWYQQKSSQAPKLLFHYYDKDFNNEADTPDNFQSRRPNTSFCFLDIRSPGLGDTAMYLCATSPDIEQFFGPGTRLTVL.

CDR3 DNA: TGTGCCAGCAGTCTCGGGACGGCTAACAGCTCCTACGAGCAGTACTTC. Its protein product is CASSLGTANSSYEQYF. The gene calls are TRBV21-1 and TRBJ2-7. TRBV21-1 is tagged as a pseudogene. The CDR3 contains 16 residues.

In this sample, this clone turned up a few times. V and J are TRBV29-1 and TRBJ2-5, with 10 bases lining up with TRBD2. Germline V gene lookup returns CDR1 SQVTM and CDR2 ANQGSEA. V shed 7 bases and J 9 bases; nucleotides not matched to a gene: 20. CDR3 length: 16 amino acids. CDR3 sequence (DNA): TGCAGCGCCGGCTCCCTAGCGGGAGAGCGAGGGTCGGCCCAGTACTTC. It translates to CSAGSLAGERGSAQYF.

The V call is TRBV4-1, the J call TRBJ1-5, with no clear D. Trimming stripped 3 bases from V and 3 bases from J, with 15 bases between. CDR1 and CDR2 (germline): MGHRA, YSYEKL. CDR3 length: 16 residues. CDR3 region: CASSQRLSRNNQPQHF. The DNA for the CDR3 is TGCGCCAGCAGCCAGCGATTGAGCAGGAACAATCAGCCCCAGCATTTT.

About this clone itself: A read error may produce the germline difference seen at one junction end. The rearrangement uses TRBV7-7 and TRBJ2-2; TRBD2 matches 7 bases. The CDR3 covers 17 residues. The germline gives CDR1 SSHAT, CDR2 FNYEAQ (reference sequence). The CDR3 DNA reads TGTGCTAGCAGCCCGGTCGTTGCGGGGGCGAACACCGGGGAGCTGTTTTTT. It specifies CASSPVVAGANTGELFF.

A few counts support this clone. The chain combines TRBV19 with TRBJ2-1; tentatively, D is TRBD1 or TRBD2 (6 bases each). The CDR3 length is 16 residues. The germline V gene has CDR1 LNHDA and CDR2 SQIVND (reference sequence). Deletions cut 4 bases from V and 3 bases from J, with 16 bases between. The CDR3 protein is CASSNYRVGLYNEQFF. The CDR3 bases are TGTGCCAGTAGTAACTACAGGGTGGGACTCTACAATGAGCAGTTCTTC. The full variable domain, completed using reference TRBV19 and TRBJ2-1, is DGGITQSPKYLFRKEGQNVTLSCEQNLNHDAMYWYRQDPGQGLRLIYYSQIVNDFQKGDIAEGYSVSREKKESFPLTVTSAQKNPTAFYLCASSNYRVGLYNEQFFGPGTRLTVL.

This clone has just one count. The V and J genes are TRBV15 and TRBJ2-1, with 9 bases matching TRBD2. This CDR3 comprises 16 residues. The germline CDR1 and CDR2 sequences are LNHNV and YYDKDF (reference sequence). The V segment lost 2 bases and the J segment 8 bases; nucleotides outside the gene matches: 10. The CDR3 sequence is CATSRIGREGRDEQFF. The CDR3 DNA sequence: TGTGCCACCAGCAGAATTGGGCGGGAGGGCAGGGATGAGCAGTTCTTC.